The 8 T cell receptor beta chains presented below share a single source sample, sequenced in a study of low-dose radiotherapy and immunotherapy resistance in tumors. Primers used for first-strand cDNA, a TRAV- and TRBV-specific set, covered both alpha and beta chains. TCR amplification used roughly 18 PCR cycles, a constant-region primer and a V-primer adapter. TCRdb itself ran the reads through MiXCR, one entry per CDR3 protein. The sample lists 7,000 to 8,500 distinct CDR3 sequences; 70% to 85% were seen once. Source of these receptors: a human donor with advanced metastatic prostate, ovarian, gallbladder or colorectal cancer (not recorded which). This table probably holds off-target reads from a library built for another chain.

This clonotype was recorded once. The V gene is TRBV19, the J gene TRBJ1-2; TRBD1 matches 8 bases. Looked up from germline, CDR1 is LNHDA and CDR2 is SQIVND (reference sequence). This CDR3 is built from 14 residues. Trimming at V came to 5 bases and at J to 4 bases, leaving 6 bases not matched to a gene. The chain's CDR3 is CASSATGEAYGYTF. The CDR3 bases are TGTGCCAGTAGTGCGACAGGGGAGGCCTATGGCTACACCTTC.

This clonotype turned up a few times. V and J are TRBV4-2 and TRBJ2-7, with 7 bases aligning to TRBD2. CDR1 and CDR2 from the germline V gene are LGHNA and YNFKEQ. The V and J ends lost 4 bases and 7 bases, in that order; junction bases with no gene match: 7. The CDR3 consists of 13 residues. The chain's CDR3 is CASSPGLVLEQYF. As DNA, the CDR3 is TGTGCCAGCAGCCCCGGACTAGTCCTGGAGCAGTACTTC.

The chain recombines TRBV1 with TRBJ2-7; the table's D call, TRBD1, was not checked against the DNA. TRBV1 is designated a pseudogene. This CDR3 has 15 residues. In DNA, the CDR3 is TGCGCCAGCAGCCAAGATCCAGGGGTCGACCACGAGCAGTACTTC. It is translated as CASSQDPGVDHEQYF.

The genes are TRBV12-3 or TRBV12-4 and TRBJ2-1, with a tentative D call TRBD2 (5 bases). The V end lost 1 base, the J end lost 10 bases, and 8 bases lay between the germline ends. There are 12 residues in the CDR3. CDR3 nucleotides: TGTGCCAGCAGTTTAGGCGGCGGGGAGCAGTTCTTC. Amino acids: CASSLGGGEQFF.

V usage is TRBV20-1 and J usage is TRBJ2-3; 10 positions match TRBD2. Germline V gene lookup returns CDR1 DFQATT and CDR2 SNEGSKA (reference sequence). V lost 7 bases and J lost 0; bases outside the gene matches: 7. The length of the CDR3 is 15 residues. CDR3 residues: CSGASGGISTDTQYF. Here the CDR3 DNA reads TGCAGTGGAGCTAGCGGGGGAATTAGCACAGATACGCAGTATTTT.

Here the CDR3 DNA reads TGTGCCAGCAGCCGAAGCGGGAACAGTATCCAAGAGACCCAGTACTTC. It translates to CASSRSGNSIQETQYF. The chain employs TRBV14 and TRBJ2-5, with 7 positions matching TRBD2. Germline trimming cut 4 bases from V and 1 base from J; bases unmatched to any gene: 9. This CDR3 has 16 residues. CDR1 is SGHDN and CDR2 is FVKESK in the germline V gene.

CDR3 sequence (DNA): TGTGCCAGCAACGGACTAGCGTCAGATACGCAGTATTTT. This gives the protein CASNGLASDTQYF. The rearrangement uses TRBV3-1 and TRBJ2-3; 9 bases fit TRBD2. Trimming removed 7 bases from V and 4 bases from J; junction bases left unmatched: 3. The CDR3 runs 13 residues. Germline assignment: CDR1 LGHDT and CDR2 YNNKEL (reference sequence).

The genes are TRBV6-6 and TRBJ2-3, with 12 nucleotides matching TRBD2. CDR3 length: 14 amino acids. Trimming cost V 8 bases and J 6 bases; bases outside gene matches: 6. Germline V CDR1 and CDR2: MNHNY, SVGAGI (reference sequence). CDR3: CASGLAGNVDTQYF. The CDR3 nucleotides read TGTGCCAGCGGACTAGCGGGGAATGTGGATACGCAGTATTTT.